These 18 T cell receptor beta chains came from one sample sequenced in a study of blood T cells in healthy people across ages. It was with a sample-barcoded 5' primer and a J-beta primer mix that a second PCR of roughly 7 to 12 cycles was run. TCRdb ran MiXCR on the 5' RACE reads and lists one entry per CDR3 protein. The table lists 1 million to 1.2 million distinct CDR3 sequences, 30% to 40% of them singletons. Sequenced input: blood. These receptors were taken from a man younger than 35 in good health.

This sequence joins TRBV5-6 and TRBJ2-3; D is undetermined. From germline, CDR1 is SGHDT and CDR2 YYEEEE. V was pared by 0 bases and J by 10 bases, with 9 bases between. The CDR3 length is 12 residues. DNA of the CDR3: TGTGCCAGCAGCTTGGTCCGCAGTCCGCAGTATTTT. Encoded protein: CASSLVRSPQYF.

This chain links TRBV20-1 with TRBJ2-1; possibly TRBD2 for D (5 bases). Trimming shortened V by 1 base and J by 10 bases, and 8 bases separated the two germline ends. This CDR3 contains 11 residues. The germline V gene encodes CDR1 DFQATT and CDR2 SNEGSKA (reference sequence). The CDR3 here is CSARGTYEQFF. DNA for the CDR3: TGCAGTGCTAGAGGGACTTACGAGCAGTTCTTC.

This chain connects TRBV7-2 to TRBJ2-5, with a weak D call TRBD2 (5 bases). Germline lookup yields CDR1 SGHTA and CDR2 FQGNSA. The CDR3 loop spans 14 amino acids. Trimming took off 5 bases at V and 2 bases at J, with 12 bases between the two ends. CDR3 sequence: CASSTTRTQETQYF. In DNA, the CDR3 is TGTGCCAGCAGCACGACACGGACTCAAGAGACCCAGTACTTC.

CDR3 in amino acids: CASSLEVFPDTGELFF. The CDR3 DNA sequence: TGCGCCAGCAGCTTGGAAGTGTTCCCAGACACCGGGGAGCTGTTTTTT. The V gene is TRBV5-1, the J gene TRBJ2-2; the D is unclear. The CDR3 is 16 amino acids. Germline CDR1 reads SGHRS; CDR2 reads YFSETQ. V was clipped by 0 bases and J by 3 bases, with 12 bases between them.

The chain has TRBV6-6 and TRBJ1-6, with no clear D. Trimming took off 5 bases at V and 3 bases at J, with 14 bases between the two ends. Germline-derived CDR1 and CDR2 are MNHNY and SVGAGI (reference sequence). The CDR3 runs 16 residues. The CDR3 DNA follows: TGTGCCAGCAGTACTTCCCAGGCCCGCTATAATTCACCCCTCCACTTT. Translation: CASSTSQARYNSPLHF.

The V call is TRBV29-1, the J call TRBJ2-2; TRBD1 might be the D (5 bases). Per germline, CDR1 SQVTM and CDR2 ANQGSEA. Trimming pared 6 bases from V and 0 bases from J, leaving 11 bases between. CDR3 length equals 14 residues. CDR3 residues: CSVGDRANTGELFF. CDR3 nucleotide sequence: TGCAGCGTGGGTGACAGAGCGAACACCGGGGAGCTGTTTTTT.

The chain employs TRBV15 and TRBJ1-5; TRBD1 agrees at 7 bases. The CDR3 is 20 amino acids. Trimming took 1 base from V and 1 from J; bases not matched to a gene: 16. CDR1 and CDR2 (germline): LNHNV, YYDKDF (reference sequence). CDR3 bases: TGTGCCACCAGCAGAGGTGGTGGAGGGGGCGGAACATACAGCAATCAGCCCCAGCATTTT. It yields the protein CATSRGGGGGGTYSNQPQHF.

In this sample, this clonotype turned up a few times. The rearrangement links TRBV7-2 to TRBJ2-1, with D maybe TRBD2 (6 bases). Looked up from germline, CDR1 is SGHTA and CDR2 is FQGNSA. Trimming took 0 bases from V and 0 from J, leaving 9 bases between them. The CDR3 sequence is 16 residues long. The CDR3 nucleotides read TGTGCCAGCAGCTTAGCGGGCGGGGCCTCCTACAATGAGCAGTTCTTC. The encoded protein is CASSLAGGASYNEQFF.

The chain is built from TRBV24-1 and TRBJ1-2, with TRBD1 matching 7 bases. Unmatched junction bases numbered 4, after V lost 3 bases and J lost 4 bases. Germline V gives CDR1 KGHDR, CDR2 SFDVKD. CDR3 length: 14 amino acids. The CDR3 loop reads CATSDPRGAYGYTF. DNA for the CDR3: TGTGCCACCAGTGATCCCAGGGGGGCCTATGGCTACACCTTC.

This chain uses TRBV4-1 with TRBJ1-6; a possible D gene is TRBD1 (5 bases). Trimming removed 0 bases from V and 1 base from J, with 19 bases in between. This CDR3 contains 20 residues. CDR1 and CDR2 from the germline V gene are MGHRA and YSYEKL. The CDR3 region is CASSQDSFGSGGSYNSPLHF. The CDR3, as DNA: TGCGCCAGCAGCCAAGATTCCTTCGGCAGTGGGGGGTCCTATAATTCACCCCTCCACTTT.

The table lists this clonotype with many counts. The V and J genes are TRBV10-3 and TRBJ2-1; 9 bases are a match to TRBD1. In germline, CDR1 is ENHRY, CDR2 SYGVKD. This CDR3 has 13 amino acids. V shed 7 bases and J 4 bases; nucleotides not matched to a gene: 2. The chain's CDR3 is CAITGQGYNEQFF. The CDR3 nucleotides are TGTGCCATCACGGGACAGGGATACAATGAGCAGTTCTTC.

This clonotype was observed at least ten times. Here the CDR3 reads CASSLRGLSTDTQYF. The CDR3 nucleotides are TGCGCCAGCAGCTTGAGGGGGCTGAGCACAGATACGCAGTATTTT. The J gene is TRBJ2-3, the V gene TRBV5-1, with TRBD1 identical over 7 bases. Trimming cost V 1 base and J 0 bases; bases outside gene matches: 2. The CDR3 extends over 15 amino acids. Germline-derived CDR1 and CDR2 are SGHRS and YFSETQ.

In its sample, this clonotype was seen a few times. The chain joins TRBV12-3 or TRBV12-4 to TRBJ1-1; D perhaps matches TRBD1 (5 bases). The CDR3 contains 15 residues. The ends were cut back, 3 bases at V and 3 bases at J, with 14 bases in the middle. CDR3 in amino acids: CASSLGGWGDTEAFF. DNA of the CDR3: TGTGCCAGCAGTTTGGGGGGTTGGGGGGACACTGAAGCTTTCTTT.

V usage is TRBV6-5 and J usage is TRBJ2-3, with a weak D call TRBD2 (5 bases). V lost 6 bases to trimming and J lost 6 bases, with 13 bases between them. Germline assignment: CDR1 MNHEY and CDR2 SVGAGI. The CDR3 has 13 amino acids. CDR3 residues: CASSLDGGDTQYF. CDR3 coding DNA: TGTGCCAGCAGCCTCGACGGCGGGGATACGCAGTATTTT.

This clonotype was found a few times. V is TRBV27 and J is TRBJ1-2, with 9 bases identical to TRBD1. CDR1 and CDR2 (germline): MNHEY, SMNVEV (reference sequence). J was trimmed by 1 base and V by 6 bases; bases with no gene match: 6. This CDR3 spans 15 amino acids. The CDR3 loop is CASRQQGARNYGYTF. The CDR3 nucleotides are TGTGCCAGCAGGCAACAGGGGGCGCGTAACTATGGCTACACCTTC.

This clonotype was detected once. The V call is TRBV4-2, the J call TRBJ1-5, with D perhaps TRBD1 (6 bases). The germline V gene encodes CDR1 LGHNA and CDR2 YNFKEQ. Trimming removed 0 bases from V and 4 bases from J, with 13 bases in between. The CDR3 has 16 amino acids. The CDR3 region has the DNA TGTGCCAGCAGCCAAGATCTAACAGGGACTAATCAGCCCCAGCATTTT. Protein product: CASSQDLTGTNQPQHF.

This clonotype has just a few counts. This chain connects TRBV4-3 to TRBJ2-5; no clear D gene. Trimming left V 0 bases short and J 1 base short, with 9 bases between. CDR1 and CDR2 (germline): LGHNA, YSLEER. CDR3 size: 15 residues. DNA for the CDR3: TGCGCCAGCAGCCAAGATTTTCTAATCCAAGAGACCCAGTACTTC. This encodes CASSQDFLIQETQYF.

This clonotype was seen once. The chain is built from TRBV7-9 and TRBJ2-3, with D perhaps being TRBD1 or TRBD2 (5 bases each). CDR1 and CDR2 from the germline V gene are SEHNR and FQNEAQ (reference sequence). The CDR3 covers 15 residues. Trimming took off 6 bases at V and 2 bases at J, with 15 bases between the two ends. In DNA form, the CDR3 reads TGTGCCAGCAGTGTCTGGGGGTCTAACACAGATACGCAGTATTTT. This translates into CASSVWGSNTDTQYF.